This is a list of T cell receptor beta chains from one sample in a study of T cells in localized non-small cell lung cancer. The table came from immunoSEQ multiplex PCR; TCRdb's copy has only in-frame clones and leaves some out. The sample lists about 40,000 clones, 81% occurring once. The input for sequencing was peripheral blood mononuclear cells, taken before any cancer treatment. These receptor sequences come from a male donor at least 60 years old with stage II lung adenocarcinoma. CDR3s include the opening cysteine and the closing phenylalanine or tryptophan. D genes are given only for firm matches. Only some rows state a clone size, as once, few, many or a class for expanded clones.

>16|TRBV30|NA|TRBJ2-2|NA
CARPSGDSGGDGELFF
TGTGCCCGGCCCTCAGGGGATAGCGGAGGGGACGGGGAGCTGTTTTTT
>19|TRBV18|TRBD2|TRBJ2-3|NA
CASSPPGLAGGPGADTQYF
TGTGCCAGCTCACCGCCGGGACTAGCGGGAGGGCCAGGTGCAGATACGCAGTATTTT
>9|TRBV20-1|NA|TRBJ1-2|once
CSAREGYTF
TGCAGTGCCCGGGAGGGCTACACCTTC
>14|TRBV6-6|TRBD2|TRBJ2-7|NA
CASSYGQGGDEQYF
TGTGCCAGCAGTTACGGGCAGGGAGGGGACGAGCAGTACTTC
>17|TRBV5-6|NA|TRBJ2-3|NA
CASSLSGVGFLRDTQYF
TGTGCCAGCAGCTTGTCGGGAGTGGGGTTTTTAAGGGATACGCAGTATTTT
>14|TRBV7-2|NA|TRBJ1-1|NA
CASRYRDSLTEAFF
TGTGCCAGCAGATACAGGGATTCCTTAACTGAAGCTTTCTTT
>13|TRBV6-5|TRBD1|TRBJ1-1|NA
CASSLRQGADAFF
TGTGCCAGCAGCCTCCGCCAGGGGGCAGACGCTTTCTTT
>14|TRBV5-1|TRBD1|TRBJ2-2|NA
CASSFTGGTGELFF
TGCGCCAGCAGTTTTACAGGGGGCACCGGGGAGCTGTTTTTT
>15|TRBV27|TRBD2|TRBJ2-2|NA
CASRPAGGNTGELFF
TGTGCCAGCAGGCCAGCGGGAGGGAACACCGGGGAGCTGTTTTTT
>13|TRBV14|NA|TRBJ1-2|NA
CASSPQYTDGYTF
TGTGCCAGCAGCCCGCAATACACGGATGGCTACACCTTC
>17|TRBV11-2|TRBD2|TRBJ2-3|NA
CASSLGTSGSPGDTQYF
TGTGCCAGCAGCCTCGGGACTAGCGGGTCCCCGGGAGATACGCAGTATTTT
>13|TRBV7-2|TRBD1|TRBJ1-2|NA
CASSFSGGKGYTF
TGTGCCAGCAGCTTTTCAGGGGGCAAAGGCTACACCTTC
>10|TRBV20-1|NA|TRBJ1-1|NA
CSARILVLFF
TGCAGTGCTAGGATCCTAGTGTTGTTCTTT
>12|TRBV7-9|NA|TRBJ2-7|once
CASGTLLHEQYF
TGTGCCAGCGGTACTCTACTCCACGAGCAGTACTTC
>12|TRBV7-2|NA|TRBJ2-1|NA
CASSRTSLRQFF
TGTGCCAGCAGCCGAACGTCCCTTAGACAGTTCTTC
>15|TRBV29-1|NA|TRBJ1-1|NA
CSVARGGRGNTEAFF
TGCAGCGTCGCGCGGGGGGGGCGAGGGAACACTGAAGCTTTCTTT
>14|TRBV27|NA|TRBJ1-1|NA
CASSLGYVNTEAFF
TGTGCCAGCAGTCTCGGTTATGTGAACACTGAAGCTTTCTTT
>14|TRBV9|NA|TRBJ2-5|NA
CASSVGERAETQYF
TGTGCCAGCAGCGTAGGGGAGCGAGCTGAGACCCAGTACTTC
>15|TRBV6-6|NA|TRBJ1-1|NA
CASSYSPSKSPEAFF
TGTGCCAGCAGTTACAGTCCCAGTAAATCCCCTGAAGCTTTCTTT
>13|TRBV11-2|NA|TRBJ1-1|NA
CASSPMKPAEAFF
TGTGCCAGCAGCCCGATGAAACCGGCTGAAGCTTTCTTT
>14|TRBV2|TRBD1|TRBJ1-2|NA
CASSADKGADGYTF
TGTGCCAGCAGCGCCGACAAGGGGGCGGATGGCTACACCTTC
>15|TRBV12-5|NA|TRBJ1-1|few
CASGLGRGVSTEAFF
TGTGCTAGTGGTTTGGGACGGGGGGTTAGCACTGAAGCTTTCTTT
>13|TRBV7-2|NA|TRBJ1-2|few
CASSLVSDYGYTF
TGTGCCAGCAGCTTAGTTAGCGACTATGGCTACACCTTC
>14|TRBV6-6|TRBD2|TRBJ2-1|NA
CASSYLAGGGEGFF
TGTGCCAGCAGTTACCTAGCGGGAGGGGGCGAGGGGTTCTTC
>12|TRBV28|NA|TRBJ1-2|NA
CASSWRVYGYTF
TGTGCCAGCAGTTGGAGGGTCTATGGCTACACCTTC
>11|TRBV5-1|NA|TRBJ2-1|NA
CASSRTNEQFF
TGCGCCAGCAGTCGGACTAATGAGCAGTTCTTC
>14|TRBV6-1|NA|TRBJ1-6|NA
CASTGDAYNSPLHF
TGTGCCAGCACCGGGGACGCCTATAATTCACCCCTCCACTTT
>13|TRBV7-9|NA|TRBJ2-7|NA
CASSPRGPYEQYF
TGTGCCAGCAGCCCTAGGGGTCCCTACGAGCAGTACTTC
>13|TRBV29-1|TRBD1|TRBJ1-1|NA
CSVRTGSSTEAFF
TGCAGCGTTCGGACAGGGTCGAGCACTGAAGCTTTCTTT
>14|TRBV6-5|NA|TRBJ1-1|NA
CASSYSRGHTEAFF
TGTGCCAGCAGTTACTCGCGAGGGCACACTGAAGCTTTCTTT
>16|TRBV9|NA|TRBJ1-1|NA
CASSLHRGGAGTEAFF
TGTGCCAGCAGCCTCCATAGGGGGGGGGCAGGCACTGAAGCTTTCTTT
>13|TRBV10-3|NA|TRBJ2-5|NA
CAIKGQREETQYF
TGTGCCATCAAAGGACAGAGAGAAGAGACCCAGTACTTC
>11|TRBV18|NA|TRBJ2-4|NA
CASSPESIQYF
TGTGCCAGCTCACCAGAATCCATTCAGTACTTC
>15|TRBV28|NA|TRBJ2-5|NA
CASSQLRGDQETQYF
TGTGCCAGCAGCCAATTGAGGGGGGACCAAGAGACCCAGTACTTC
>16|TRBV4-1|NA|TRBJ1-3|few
CASSQDGRYPGNTIYF
TGCGCCAGCAGCCAAGATGGCCGTTACCCAGGAAACACCATATATTTT
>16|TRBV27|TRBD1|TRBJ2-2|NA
CASSSTGTGVGGELFF
TGTGCCAGCAGTTCAACCGGGACAGGGGTCGGGGGGGAGCTGTTTTTT
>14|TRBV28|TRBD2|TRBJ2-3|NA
CASSSGGVRDTQYF
TGTGCCAGCAGTTCGGGGGGAGTGAGAGATACGCAGTATTTT
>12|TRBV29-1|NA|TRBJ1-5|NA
CSVGAQNQPQHF
TGCAGCGTTGGGGCCCAAAATCAGCCCCAGCATTTT